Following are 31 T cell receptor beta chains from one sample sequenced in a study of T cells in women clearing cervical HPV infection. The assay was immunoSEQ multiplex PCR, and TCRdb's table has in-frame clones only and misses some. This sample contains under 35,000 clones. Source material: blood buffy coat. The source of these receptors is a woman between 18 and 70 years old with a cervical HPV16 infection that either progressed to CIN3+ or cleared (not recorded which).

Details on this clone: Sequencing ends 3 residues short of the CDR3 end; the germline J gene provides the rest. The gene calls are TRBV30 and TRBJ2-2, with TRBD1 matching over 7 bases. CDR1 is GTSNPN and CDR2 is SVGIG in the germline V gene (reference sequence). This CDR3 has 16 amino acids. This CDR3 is CAWSVIRGGRMEKLFF. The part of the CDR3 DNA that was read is TGTGCCTGGAGTGTTATTAGAGGGGGCCGGATGGAAAAG.

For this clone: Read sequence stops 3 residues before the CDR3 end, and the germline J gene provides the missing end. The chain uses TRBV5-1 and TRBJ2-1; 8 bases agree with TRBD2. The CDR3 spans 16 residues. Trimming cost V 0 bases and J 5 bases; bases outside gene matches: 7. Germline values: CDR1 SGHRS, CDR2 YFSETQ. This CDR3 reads CASSLGASGGDNEQFF. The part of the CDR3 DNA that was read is TGCGCCAGCAGCTTGGGGGCCAGCGGGGGAGACAATGAG.

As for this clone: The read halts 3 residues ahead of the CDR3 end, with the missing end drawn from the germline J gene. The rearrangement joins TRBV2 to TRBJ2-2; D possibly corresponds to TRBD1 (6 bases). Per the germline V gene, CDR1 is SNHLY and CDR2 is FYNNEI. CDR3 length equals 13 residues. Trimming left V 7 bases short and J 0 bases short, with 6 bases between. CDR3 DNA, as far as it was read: TGTGCCAGCAAGGGGGCGAACACCGGGGAG. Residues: CASKGANTGE. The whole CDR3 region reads CASKGANTGELFF.

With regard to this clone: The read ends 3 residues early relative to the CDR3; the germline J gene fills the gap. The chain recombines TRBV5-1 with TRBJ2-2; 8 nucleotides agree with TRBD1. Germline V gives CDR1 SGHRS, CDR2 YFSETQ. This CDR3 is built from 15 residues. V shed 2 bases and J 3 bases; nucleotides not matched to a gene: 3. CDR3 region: CASSFQGAHTGELFF. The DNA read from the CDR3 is TGCGCCAGCAGCTTCCAGGGGGCGCACACCGGGGAG.

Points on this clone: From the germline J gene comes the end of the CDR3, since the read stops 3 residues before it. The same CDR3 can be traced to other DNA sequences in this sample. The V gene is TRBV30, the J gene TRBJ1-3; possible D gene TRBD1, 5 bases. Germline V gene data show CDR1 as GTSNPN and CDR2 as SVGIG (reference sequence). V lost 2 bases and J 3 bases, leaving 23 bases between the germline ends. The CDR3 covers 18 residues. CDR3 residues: CAWSPRQLSRYLGNTIYF. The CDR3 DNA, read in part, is TGTGCCTGGAGTCCCCGACAGTTAAGCAGATACCTTGGAAACACC.

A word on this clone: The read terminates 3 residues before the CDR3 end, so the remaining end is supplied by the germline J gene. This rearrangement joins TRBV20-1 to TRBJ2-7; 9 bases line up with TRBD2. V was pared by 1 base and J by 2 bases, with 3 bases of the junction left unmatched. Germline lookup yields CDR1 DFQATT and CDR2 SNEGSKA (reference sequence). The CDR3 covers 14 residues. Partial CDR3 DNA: TGCAGTGCTAGAGCAGCGGGGGGAACCTACGAG. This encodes CSARAAGGTYE. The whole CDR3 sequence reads CSARAAGGTYEQYF.

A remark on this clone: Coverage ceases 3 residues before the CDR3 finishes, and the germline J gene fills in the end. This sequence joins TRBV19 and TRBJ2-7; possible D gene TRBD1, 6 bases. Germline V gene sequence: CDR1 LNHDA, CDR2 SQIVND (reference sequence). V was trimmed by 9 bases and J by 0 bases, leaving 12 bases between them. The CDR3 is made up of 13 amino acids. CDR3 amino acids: CASRDRSSYEQYF. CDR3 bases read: TGTGCCAGCCGCGACAGGAGCTCCTACGAG.

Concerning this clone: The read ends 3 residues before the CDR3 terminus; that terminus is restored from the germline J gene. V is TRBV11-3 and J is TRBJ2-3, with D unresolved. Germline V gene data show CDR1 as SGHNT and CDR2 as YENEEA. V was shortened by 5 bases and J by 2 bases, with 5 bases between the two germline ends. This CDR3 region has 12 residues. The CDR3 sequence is CASSHSTDTQYF. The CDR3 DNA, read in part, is TGTGCCAGCAGCCACTCCACAGATACG.

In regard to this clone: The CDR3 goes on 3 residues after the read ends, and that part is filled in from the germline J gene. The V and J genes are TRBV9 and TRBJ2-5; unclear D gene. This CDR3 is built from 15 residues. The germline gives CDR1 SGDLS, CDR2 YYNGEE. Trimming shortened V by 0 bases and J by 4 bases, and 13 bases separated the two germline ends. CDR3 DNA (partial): TGTGCCAGCAGCGTAGCTGGCGGTTTAAGAGAGACC. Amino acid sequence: CASSVAGGLRET. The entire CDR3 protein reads CASSVAGGLRETQYF.

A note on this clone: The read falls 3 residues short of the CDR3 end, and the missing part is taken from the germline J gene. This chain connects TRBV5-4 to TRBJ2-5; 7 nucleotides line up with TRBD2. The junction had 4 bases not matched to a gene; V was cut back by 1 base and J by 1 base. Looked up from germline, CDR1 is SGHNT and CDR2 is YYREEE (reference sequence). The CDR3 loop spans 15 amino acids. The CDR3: CASSLTASGQETQYF. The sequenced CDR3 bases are TGTGCCAGCAGCTTGACGGCTAGCGGCCAAGAGACC. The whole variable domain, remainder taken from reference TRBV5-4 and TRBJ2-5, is ETGVTQSPTHLIKTRGQQVTLRCSSQSGHNTVSWYQQALGQGPQFIFQYYREEENGRGNFPPRFSGLQFPNYSSELNVNALELDDSALYLCASSLTASGQETQYFGPGTRLLVL.

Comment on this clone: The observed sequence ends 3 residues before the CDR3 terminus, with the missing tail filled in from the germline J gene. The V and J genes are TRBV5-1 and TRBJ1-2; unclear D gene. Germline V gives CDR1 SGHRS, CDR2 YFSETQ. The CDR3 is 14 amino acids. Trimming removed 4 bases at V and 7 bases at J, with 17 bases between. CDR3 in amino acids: CASSSGPGGGGYTF. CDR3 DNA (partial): TGCGCCAGCAGCAGCGGCCCGGGAGGCGGTGGC.

CDR3 residues: CASSVQGWNEQFF. CDR3 bases read: TGTGCCAGCTCCGTACAGGGTTGGAATGAG. The chain uses TRBV2 and TRBJ2-1; D is possibly TRBD1 (6 bases). The CDR3 end lies 3 residues beyond the end of the read and is filled in from the germline J gene. V was clipped by 8 bases and J by 7 bases, with 15 bases between them. The V gene's germline CDR1 is SNHLY and CDR2 FYNNEI. This CDR3 is built from 13 residues.

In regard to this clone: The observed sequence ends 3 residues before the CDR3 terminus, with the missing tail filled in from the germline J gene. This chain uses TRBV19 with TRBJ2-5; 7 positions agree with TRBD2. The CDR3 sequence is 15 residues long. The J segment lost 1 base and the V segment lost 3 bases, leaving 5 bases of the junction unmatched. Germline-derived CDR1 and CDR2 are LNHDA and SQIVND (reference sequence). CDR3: CASSIGGSPQETQYF. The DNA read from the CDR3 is TGTGCCAGTAGTATCGGCGGGAGCCCCCAAGAGACC.

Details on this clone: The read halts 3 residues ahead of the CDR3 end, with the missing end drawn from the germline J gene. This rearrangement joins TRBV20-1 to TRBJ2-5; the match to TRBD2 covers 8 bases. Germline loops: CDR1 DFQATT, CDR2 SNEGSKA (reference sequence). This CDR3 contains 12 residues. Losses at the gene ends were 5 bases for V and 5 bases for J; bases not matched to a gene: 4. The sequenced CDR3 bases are TGCAGTGCTCGACTAGCGAGGGAGACC. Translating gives CSARLARET. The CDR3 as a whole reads CSARLARETQYF.

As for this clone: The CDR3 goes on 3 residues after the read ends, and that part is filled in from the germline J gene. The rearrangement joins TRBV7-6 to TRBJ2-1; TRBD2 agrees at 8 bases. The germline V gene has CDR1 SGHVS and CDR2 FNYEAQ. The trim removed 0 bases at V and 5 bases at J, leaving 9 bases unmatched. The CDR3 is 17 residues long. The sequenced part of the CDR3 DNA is TGTGCCAGCAGCTTAGCGCCCTGGCTAGCGGGTAACAATGAG. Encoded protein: CASSLAPWLAGNNE. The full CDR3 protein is CASSLAPWLAGNNEQFF.

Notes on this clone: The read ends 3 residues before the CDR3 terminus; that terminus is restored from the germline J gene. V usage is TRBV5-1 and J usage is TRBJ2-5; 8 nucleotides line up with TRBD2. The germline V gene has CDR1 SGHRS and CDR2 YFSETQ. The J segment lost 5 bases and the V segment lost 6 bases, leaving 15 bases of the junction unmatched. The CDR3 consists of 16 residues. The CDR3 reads CASKPLRRGAGETQYF. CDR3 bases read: TGCGCCAGCAAACCATTGCGGCGGGGGGCGGGCGAGACC.

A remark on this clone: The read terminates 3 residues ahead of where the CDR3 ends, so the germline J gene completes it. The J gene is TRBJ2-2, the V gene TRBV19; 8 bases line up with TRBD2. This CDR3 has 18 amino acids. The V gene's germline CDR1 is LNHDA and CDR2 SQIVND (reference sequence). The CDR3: CASSIYVGRASGANVLFF. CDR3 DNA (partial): TGTGCCAGTAGTATATATGTCGGGAGGGCCTCTGGGGCCAACGTG.

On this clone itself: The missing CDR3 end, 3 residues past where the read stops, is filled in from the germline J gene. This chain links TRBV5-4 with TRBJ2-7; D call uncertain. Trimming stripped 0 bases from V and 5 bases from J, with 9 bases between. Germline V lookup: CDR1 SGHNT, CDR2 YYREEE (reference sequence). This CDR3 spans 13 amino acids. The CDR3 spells CASSLAPEHEQYF. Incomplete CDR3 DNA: TGTGCCAGCAGCTTGGCCCCCGAGCACGAG.

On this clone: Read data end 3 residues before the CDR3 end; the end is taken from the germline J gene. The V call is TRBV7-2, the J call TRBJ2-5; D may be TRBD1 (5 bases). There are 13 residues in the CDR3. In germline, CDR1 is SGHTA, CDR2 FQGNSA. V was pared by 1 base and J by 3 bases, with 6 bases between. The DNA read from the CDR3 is TGTGCCAGCAGCTTAGGGACAAAAGAGACC. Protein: CASSLGTKET. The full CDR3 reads CASSLGTKETQYF.

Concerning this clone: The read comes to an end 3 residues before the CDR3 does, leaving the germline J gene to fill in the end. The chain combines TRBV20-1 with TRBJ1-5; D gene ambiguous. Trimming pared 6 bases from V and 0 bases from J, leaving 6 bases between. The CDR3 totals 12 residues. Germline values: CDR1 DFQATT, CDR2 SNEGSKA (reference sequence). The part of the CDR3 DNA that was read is TGCAGTGCGGACTATAGCAATCAGCCC. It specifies CSADYSNQP. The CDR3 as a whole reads CSADYSNQPQHF.

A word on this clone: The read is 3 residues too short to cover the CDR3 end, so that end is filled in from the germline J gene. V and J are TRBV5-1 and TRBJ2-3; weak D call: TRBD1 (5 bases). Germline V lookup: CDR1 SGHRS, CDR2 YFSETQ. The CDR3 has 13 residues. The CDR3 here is CASRVMGQETQYF. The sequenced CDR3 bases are TGCGCCAGCAGGGTAATGGGGCAAGAGACG.

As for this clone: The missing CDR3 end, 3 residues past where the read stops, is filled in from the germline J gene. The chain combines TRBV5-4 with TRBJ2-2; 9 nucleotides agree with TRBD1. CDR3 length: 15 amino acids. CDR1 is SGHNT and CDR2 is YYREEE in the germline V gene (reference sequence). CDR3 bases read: TGTGCCAGCAGCTCGGGACAGGGTGGTGATGAAAAG. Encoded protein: CASSSGQGGDEK. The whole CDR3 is CASSSGQGGDEKLFF.

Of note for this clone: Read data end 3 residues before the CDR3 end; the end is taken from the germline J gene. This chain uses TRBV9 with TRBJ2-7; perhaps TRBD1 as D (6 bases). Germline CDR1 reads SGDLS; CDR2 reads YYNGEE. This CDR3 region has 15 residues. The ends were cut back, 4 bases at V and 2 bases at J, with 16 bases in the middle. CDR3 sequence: CASSPEVGGTYEQYF. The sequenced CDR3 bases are TGTGCCAGCAGCCCAGAAGTTGGGGGCACCTACGAG.

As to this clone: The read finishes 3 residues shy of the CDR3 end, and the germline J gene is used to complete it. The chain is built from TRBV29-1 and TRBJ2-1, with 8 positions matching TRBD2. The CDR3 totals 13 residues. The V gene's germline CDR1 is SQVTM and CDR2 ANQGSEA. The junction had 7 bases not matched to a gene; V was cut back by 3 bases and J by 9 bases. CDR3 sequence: CSVDSGGAGEQFF. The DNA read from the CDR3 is TGCAGCGTTGATTCCGGGGGGGCCGGTGAG.

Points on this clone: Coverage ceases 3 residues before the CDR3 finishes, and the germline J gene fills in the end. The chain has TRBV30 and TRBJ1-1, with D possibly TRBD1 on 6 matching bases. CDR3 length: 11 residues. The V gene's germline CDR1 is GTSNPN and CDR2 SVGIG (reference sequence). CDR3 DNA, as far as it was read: TGTGCCTGGACTGACAGGAGAGAA. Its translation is CAWTDRRE. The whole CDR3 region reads CAWTDRREAFF.

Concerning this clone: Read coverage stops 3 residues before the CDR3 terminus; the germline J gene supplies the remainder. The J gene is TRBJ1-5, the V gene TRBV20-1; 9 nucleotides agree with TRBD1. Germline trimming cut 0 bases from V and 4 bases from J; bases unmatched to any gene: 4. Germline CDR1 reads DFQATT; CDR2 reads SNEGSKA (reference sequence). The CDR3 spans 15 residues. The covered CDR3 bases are TGCAGTGCTAGAGATAACAGGGGGCGGAATCAGCCC. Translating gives CSARDNRGRNQP. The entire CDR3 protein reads CSARDNRGRNQPQHF.

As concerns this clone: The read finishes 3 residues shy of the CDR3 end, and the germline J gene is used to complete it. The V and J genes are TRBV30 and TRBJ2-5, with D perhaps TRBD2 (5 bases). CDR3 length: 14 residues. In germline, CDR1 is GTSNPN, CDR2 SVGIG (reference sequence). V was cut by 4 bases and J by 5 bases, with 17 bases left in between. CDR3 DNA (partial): TGTGCCTGGAAACTAGGCATCCCTGGGGAGACC. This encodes CAWKLGIPGET. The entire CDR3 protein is CAWKLGIPGETQYF.

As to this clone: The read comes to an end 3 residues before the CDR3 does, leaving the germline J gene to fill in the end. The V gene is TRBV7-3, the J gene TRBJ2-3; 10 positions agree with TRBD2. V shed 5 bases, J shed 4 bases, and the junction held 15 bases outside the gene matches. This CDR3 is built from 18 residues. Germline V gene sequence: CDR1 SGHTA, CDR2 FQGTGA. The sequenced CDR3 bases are TGTGCCAGCAGCCAGGGGCTAGCGGGAGTGGGATTCGCAGATACG. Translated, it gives CASSQGLAGVGFADT. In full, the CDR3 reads CASSQGLAGVGFADTQYF. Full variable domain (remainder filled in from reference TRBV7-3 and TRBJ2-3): GAGVSQTPSNKVTEKGKYVELRCDPISGHTALYWYRQSLGQGPEFLIYFQGTGAADDSGLPNDRFFAVRPEGSVSTLKIQRTERGDSAVYLCASSQGLAGVGFADTQYFGPGTRLTVL.

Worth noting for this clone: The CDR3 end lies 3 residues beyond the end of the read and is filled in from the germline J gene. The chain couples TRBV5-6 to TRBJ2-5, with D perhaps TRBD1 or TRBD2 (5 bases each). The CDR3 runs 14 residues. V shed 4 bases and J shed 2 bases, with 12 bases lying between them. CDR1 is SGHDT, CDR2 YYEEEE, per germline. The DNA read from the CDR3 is TGTGCCAGCAGCGACCTAGAGGGGCAAGAGACC. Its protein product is CASSDLEGQET. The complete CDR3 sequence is CASSDLEGQETQYF.

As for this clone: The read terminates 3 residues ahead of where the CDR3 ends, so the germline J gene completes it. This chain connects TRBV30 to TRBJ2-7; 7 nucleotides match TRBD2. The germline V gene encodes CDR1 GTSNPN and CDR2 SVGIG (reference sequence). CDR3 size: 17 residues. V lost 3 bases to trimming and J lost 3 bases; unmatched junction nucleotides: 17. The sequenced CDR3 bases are TGTGCCTGGAGAGGTACAGGTCGCGCTAGCGGTCGCTACGAG. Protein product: CAWRGTGRASGRYE. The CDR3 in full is CAWRGTGRASGRYEQYF.

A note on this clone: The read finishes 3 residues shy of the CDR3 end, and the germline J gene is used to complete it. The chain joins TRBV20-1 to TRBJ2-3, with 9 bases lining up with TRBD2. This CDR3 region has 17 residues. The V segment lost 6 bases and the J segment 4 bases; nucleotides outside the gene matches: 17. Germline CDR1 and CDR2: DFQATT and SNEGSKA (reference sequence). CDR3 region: CSAPKRLLAGAADTQYF. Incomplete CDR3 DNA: TGCAGTGCCCCGAAACGCCTACTAGCGGGTGCGGCAGATACG.